The source of this T cell receptor (beta chain) is a study of T-cell memory formation after mild COVID-19. With constant-segment primers, 5'RACE yielded cDNA libraries of TCR alpha and TCR beta that carried sample barcodes and UMIs. TCRdb analysed the 5' RACE reads with MiXCR anew, one entry per CDR3 protein. Counted here are around 320,000 distinct CDR3 sequences, more than 13% occurring once; the ten biggest clones make up 21%. Points from the study as a whole: Day 15 to 85 contractors were CD4/CD8 balanced; later expanders leaned CD4+.

This clonotype was found a few times. What it binds is not known. Deletions cut 6 bases from V and 1 base from J, with 16 bases between. The CDR3 length is 16 residues. In germline, CDR1 is MDHEN, CDR2 SYDVKM. The material sequenced was PBMCs or a T cell subset sorted from them (not recorded which). The clonotype comes from a man in his late teens or twenties who had mild COVID-19 (a few samples of this study predate the infection). Cell type and time point are not known. The chain recombines TRBV28 with TRBJ1-5; no clear D gene. The CDR3 loop is CASRRQYLGSNQPQHF. The CDR3 nucleotides read TGTGCCAGCAGACGCCAATACCTCGGGAGCAATCAGCCCCAGCATTTT.